One T cell receptor (beta chain) is described in this entry. These data are taken from a study of CD8 T cells in Susac syndrome. With random hexamers, roughly 0.5 to 1 ug RNA was reverse transcribed. Each CDR3 protein gets one entry after TCRdb re-called the immunoSEQ multiplex PCR reads with MiXCR. Of more than 200,000 distinct CDR3 sequences in the sample, roughly 92% were seen once. The CDR3 totals 15 residues. Germline V gene data show CDR1 as MNHEY and CDR2 as SVGAGI. The V gene lost 0 bases and the J gene lost 6 bases, with 13 bases spanning the gap. Sequenced: CD8+ T cells from PBMCs. The rearrangement links TRBV6-5 to TRBJ2-3, with D perhaps matching TRBD2 (6 bases). The receptor was derived from a human donor with multiple sclerosis. CDR3 in amino acids: CASSYSALREDTQYF. In nucleotides, the CDR3 is TGTGCCAGCAGTTACTCAGCTCTCCGGGAGGATACGCAGTATTTT.